These T cell receptor beta chains were read from a single sample in a study of T-cell memory formation after mild COVID-19. One entry per CDR3 protein results from TCRdb running MiXCR on the 5' RACE reads. The sample holds roughly 130,000 distinct CDR3 sequences, approximately 6.3% seen once. The sequencing sample was made of PBMCs or a T cell subset sorted from them (not recorded which). All receptors come from an adult woman who had mild COVID-19 (a few samples of this study predate the infection). Cell type and time point are not known. Each CDR3 is given with its conserved first and last residue. D genes are given only for firm matches. Only part of the rows carry a size: once, few, many, or a class if the clone is expanded.

V gene,J gene,D gene,clone size,CDR3 protein,CDR3 DNA
TRBV5-1,TRBJ2-3,TRBD2,few,CASSFTSGSTDTQYF,TGCGCCAGCAGCTTTACTAGCGGGAGCACAGATACGCAGTATTTT
TRBV11-2,TRBJ2-1,TRBD2,many,CASSRLAVHNEQFF,TGTGCCAGCAGCCGACTAGCGGTGCACAATGAGCAGTTCTTC
TRBV20-1,TRBJ2-1,TRBD2,.,CSARARGLAGNEQFF,TGCAGTGCTAGAGCACGGGGACTAGCGGGAAATGAGCAGTTCTTC
TRBV11-2,TRBJ2-2,TRBD2,.,CASTIAGVDTGELFF,TGTGCCAGCACCATAGCGGGAGTTGACACCGGGGAGCTGTTTTTT
TRBV4-2,TRBJ2-7,.,few,CASSQGGAPSYEQYF,TGTGCCAGCAGCCAAGGAGGGGCGCCCTCCTACGAGCAGTACTTC
TRBV20-1,TRBJ1-2,.,many,CSAPLASNYGYTF,TGCAGTGCCCCACTGGCCTCTAACTATGGCTACACCTTC
TRBV20-1,TRBJ2-7,TRBD2,few,CSAASGGGIYEQYF,TGCAGTGCTGCCAGCGGGGGGGGCATATACGAGCAGTACTTC
TRBV18,TRBJ2-5,.,.,CASSTGTQETQYF,TGTGCCAGCTCAACGGGCACCCAAGAGACCCAGTACTTC
TRBV5-1,TRBJ2-5,.,many,CASTPHGMGETQYF,TGCGCCAGCACGCCACATGGGATGGGAGAGACCCAGTACTTC
TRBV3-1,TRBJ2-7,.,few,CASSRGRLRIAYEQYF,TGTGCCAGCAGCCGCGGTAGGCTCAGAATAGCCTACGAGCAGTACTTC
TRBV3-1,TRBJ2-1,.,few,CASSQVLALYNEQFF,TGTGCCAGCAGCCAAGTGCTAGCGCTTTACAATGAGCAGTTCTTC
TRBV30,TRBJ2-1,TRBD2,few,CAWRTSGRHEQFF,TGTGCCTGGAGAACTAGCGGGAGGCATGAGCAGTTCTTC
TRBV2,TRBJ1-5,.,few,CASNEDISNQPQHF,TGTGCCAGCAACGAGGACATTAGCAATCAGCCCCAGCATTTT
TRBV20-1,TRBJ2-1,.,few,CSAISGSNEQFF,TGCAGTGCTATCTCCGGGTCCAATGAGCAGTTCTTC
TRBV30,TRBJ2-2,.,few,CAKGLLTGELFF,TGTGCCAAGGGACTTCTCACCGGGGAGCTGTTTTTT
TRBV18,TRBJ2-7,.,many,CASSQDQGAYEQYF,TGTGCCAGCTCACAGGACCAGGGAGCCTACGAGCAGTACTTC
TRBV27,TRBJ1-2,TRBD1,.,CATLPRQGSANYGYTF,TGTGCCACCCTACCCCGACAGGGATCAGCTAACTATGGCTACACCTTC
TRBV5-1,TRBJ2-6,TRBD1,many,CASSLRGLSGANVLTF,TGCGCCAGCAGCTTGAGGGGGCTCTCTGGGGCCAACGTCCTGACTTTC
TRBV5-4,TRBJ2-1,TRBD1,.,CASSFILTGTAYNEQFF,TGTGCCAGCAGCTTTATCCTGACCGGGACAGCCTACAATGAGCAGTTCTTC
TRBV24-1,TRBJ2-5,.,few,CATSDLRTVGETQYF,TGTGCCACCAGTGATTTGAGGACAGTCGGAGAGACCCAGTACTTC
TRBV2,TRBJ2-2,TRBD2,few,CASRGLAGDHPLFF,TGTGCCAGCAGGGGACTAGCGGGGGACCACCCGCTGTTTTTT
TRBV6-5,TRBJ2-5,TRBD2,few,CASSPLLAGGPGTQYF,TGTGCCAGCAGTCCACTCCTCGCGGGGGGGCCAGGGACCCAGTACTTC
TRBV7-7,TRBJ2-3,.,few,CASSSGLSSTDTQYF,TGTGCTAGCAGCTCGGGACTTTCGAGCACAGATACGCAGTATTTT
TRBV6-5,TRBJ1-1,.,.,CASLRVGTEAFF,TGTGCCAGCTTAAGAGTAGGTACTGAAGCTTTCTTT
TRBV4-3,TRBJ2-2,TRBD1,.,CASSRTGQGSVGGELFF,TGCGCCAGCAGCCGGACCGGACAGGGCAGTGTCGGCGGGGAGCTGTTTTTT
TRBV12-3/TRBV12-4,TRBJ2-3,TRBD2,many,CASRGGPGDTQYF,TGTGCCAGCAGGGGAGGGCCTGGGGATACGCAGTATTTT
TRBV7-8,TRBJ2-1,.,many,CASSPGLSSYNEQFF,TGTGCCAGCAGCCCCGGACTGAGCTCCTACAATGAGCAGTTCTTC
TRBV4-3,TRBJ2-1,.,many,CASSQVAGFGEQFF,TGCGCCAGCAGCCAAGTTGCAGGGTTCGGTGAGCAGTTCTTC
TRBV15,TRBJ2-7,.,many,CATSRKILGSPVVSYEQYF,TGTGCCACCAGCAGAAAGATTTTGGGCAGCCCCGTGGTTAGCTACGAGCAGTACTTC
TRBV4-3,TRBJ2-1,TRBD2,few,CASSQGTSGRGNEQFF,TGCGCCAGCAGCCAAGGGACTAGCGGGAGAGGAAATGAGCAGTTCTTC
TRBV13,TRBJ2-7,TRBD1,.,CASSLAPGQGFKEQYF,TGTGCCAGCAGCTTAGCTCCGGGACAGGGCTTCAAGGAGCAGTACTTC
TRBV29-1,TRBJ1-3,.,.,CSVGDRTSGNTIYF,TGCAGCGTTGGCGACAGGACCTCTGGAAACACCATATATTTT
TRBV29-1,TRBJ1-1,.,many,CSAEGPGRMNTEAFF,TGCAGCGCTGAAGGACCGGGACGGATGAACACTGAAGCTTTCTTT
TRBV24-1,TRBJ2-7,.,few,CATSDPRGGRSYEQYF,TGTGCCACCAGTGACCCAAGGGGGGGCCGCTCCTACGAGCAGTACTTC
TRBV7-8,TRBJ1-5,TRBD1,few,CASSTWTGGGQPQHF,TGTGCCAGCAGCACATGGACAGGGGGCGGTCAGCCCCAGCATTTT
TRBV20-1,TRBJ2-3,.,few,CSASPTGLADTQYF,TGCAGTGCTAGTCCCACAGGGCTCGCAGATACGCAGTATTTT
TRBV27,TRBJ1-2,.,.,CASSNRDTRQSSYGYTF,TGTGCCAGCAGTAACCGGGACACTCGGCAGTCTAGTTATGGCTACACCTTC
TRBV5-1,TRBJ2-1,TRBD2,many,CASSLLPGLAGVRRDEQFF,TGCGCCAGCAGCTTACTACCGGGACTAGCGGGAGTTAGACGCGATGAGCAGTTCTTC
TRBV7-2,TRBJ2-5,TRBD2,many,CASSSRGTSGRETQYF,TGTGCCAGCAGCTCCCGCGGAACTAGCGGGAGAGAGACCCAGTACTTC
TRBV10-3,TRBJ1-5,.,medium-sized,CAISVGEFSNQPQHF,TGTGCCATCAGTGTGGGGGAATTTAGCAATCAGCCCCAGCATTTT
TRBV12-3/TRBV12-4,TRBJ2-3,TRBD2,few,CASSFARLAPDTQYF,TGTGCCAGCAGTTTTGCGAGACTAGCCCCAGATACGCAGTATTTT